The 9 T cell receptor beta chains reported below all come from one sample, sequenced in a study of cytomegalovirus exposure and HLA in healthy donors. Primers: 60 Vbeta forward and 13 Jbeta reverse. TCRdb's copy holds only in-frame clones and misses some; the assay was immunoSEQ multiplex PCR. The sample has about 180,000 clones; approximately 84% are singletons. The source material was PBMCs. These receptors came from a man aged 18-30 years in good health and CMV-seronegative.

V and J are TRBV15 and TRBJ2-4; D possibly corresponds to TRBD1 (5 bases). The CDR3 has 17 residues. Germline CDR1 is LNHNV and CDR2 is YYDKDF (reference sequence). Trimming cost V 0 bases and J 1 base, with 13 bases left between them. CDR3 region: CATSRERAGYAKNIQYF. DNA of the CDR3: TGTGCCACCAGCAGAGAGAGAGCAGGGTACGCCAAAAACATTCAGTACTTC.

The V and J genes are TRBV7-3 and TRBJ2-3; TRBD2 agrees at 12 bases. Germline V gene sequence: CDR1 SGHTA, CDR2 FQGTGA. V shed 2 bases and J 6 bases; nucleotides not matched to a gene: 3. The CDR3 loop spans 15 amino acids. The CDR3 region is CASSLLAGGQDTQYF. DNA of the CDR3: TGTGCCAGCAGCTTACTAGCGGGAGGGCAGGATACGCAGTATTTT.

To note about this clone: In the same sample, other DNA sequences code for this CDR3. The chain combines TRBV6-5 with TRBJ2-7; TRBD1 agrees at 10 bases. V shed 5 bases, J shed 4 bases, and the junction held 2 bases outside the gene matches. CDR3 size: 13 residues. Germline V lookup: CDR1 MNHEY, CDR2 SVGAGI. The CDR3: CASSRDRGYEQYF. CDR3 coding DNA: TGTGCCAGCAGTAGGGACAGGGGTTACGAGCAGTACTTC.

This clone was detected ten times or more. The CDR3 bases are TGTGCCAGCAGTTTCTACAATACCGGGACAGGGATTGGGGAGCATCTGCATTTT. It specifies CASSFYNTGTGIGEHLHF. The chain combines TRBV28 with TRBJ1-5; 9 bases agree with TRBD1. Germline V gene data show CDR1 as MDHEN and CDR2 as SYDVKM. This CDR3 is 18 amino acids long. The V and J ends lost 3 bases and 15 bases, in that order; junction bases with no gene match: 24.

CDR3 in DNA: TGTGCCAGCAGCTTAGCTGCAGGATCCCTTGAAGCTTTCTTT. It is translated as CASSLAAGSLEAFF. The chain couples TRBV7-9 to TRBJ1-1; D unresolved. V was clipped by 0 bases and J by 7 bases, with 12 bases between them. Germline V gene lookup returns CDR1 SEHNR and CDR2 FQNEAQ (reference sequence). The CDR3 totals 14 residues.

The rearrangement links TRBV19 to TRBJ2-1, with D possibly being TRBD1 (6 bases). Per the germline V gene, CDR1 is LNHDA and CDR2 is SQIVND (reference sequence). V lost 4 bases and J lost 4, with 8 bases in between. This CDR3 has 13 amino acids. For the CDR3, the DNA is TGTGCCAGTAGTAGCAGGGGTTACAATGAGCAGTTCTTC. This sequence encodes CASSSRGYNEQFF.

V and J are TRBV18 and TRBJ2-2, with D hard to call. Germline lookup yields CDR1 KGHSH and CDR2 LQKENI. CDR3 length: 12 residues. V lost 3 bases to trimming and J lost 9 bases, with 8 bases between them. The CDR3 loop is CASSPTLRELFF. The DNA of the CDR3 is TGTGCCAGCTCACCTACACTAAGGGAGCTGTTTTTT. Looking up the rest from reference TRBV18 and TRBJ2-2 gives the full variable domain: NAGVMQNPRHLVRRRGQEARLRCSPMKGHSHVYWYRQLPEEGLKFMVYLQKENIIDESGMPKERFSAEFPKEGPSILRIQQVVRGDSAAYFCASSPTLRELFFGEGSRLTVL.

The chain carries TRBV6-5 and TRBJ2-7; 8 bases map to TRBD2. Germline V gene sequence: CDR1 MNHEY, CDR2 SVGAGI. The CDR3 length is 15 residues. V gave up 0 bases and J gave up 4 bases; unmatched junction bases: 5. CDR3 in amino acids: CASSYSTGGPYEQYF. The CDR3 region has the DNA TGTGCCAGCAGTTACTCGACGGGGGGGCCGTACGAGCAGTACTTC.

The CDR3 sequence is CASSLHSGQGFETGELFF. The CDR3 DNA reads as TGTGCCAGCAGTCTCCACTCGGGACAGGGCTTTGAAACCGGGGAGCTGTTTTTT. V gene TRBV27 combines with J gene TRBJ2-2; 9 bases line up with TRBD1. Germline CDR1 reads MNHEY; CDR2 reads SMNVEV (reference sequence). V trimming: 5 bases; J trimming: 5 bases; junction bases outside the gene matches: 15. This CDR3 is 18 amino acids long.